This T cell receptor (beta chain) was profiled in a study of regulatory T cells in long-lasting Graves disease. Study results and caveats: It is possible that accuracy was reduced by the small size of the sample.

The time point is: newly diagnosed GD, antithyroid drugs for less than 3 months. PBMC RNA served as the TCR library source. J was trimmed by 7 bases and V by 7 bases; bases with no gene match: 14. CDR3 size: 17 residues. The V gene's germline CDR1 is SGHDN and CDR2 FVKESK. Details on this clonotype: Its antigen is not identified.

Library construction for TCR beta used iRepertoire HTBI primers and Arm-PCR of CDR3 regions. TCRdb itself ran the multiplex PCR reads through MiXCR, one entry per CDR3 protein. Of some 230,000 distinct CDR3 sequences in the sample, 15% to 20% are singletons; the top ten hold over 20%. The chain links TRBV14 to TRBJ1-5, with TRBD1 identical over 12 bases. The receptor's source is a female donor with Graves disease. Sequencing was performed on peripheral blood mononuclear cells (PBMCs), taken at new diagnosis, from a patient treated with antithyroid drugs. In nucleotides, the CDR3 is TGTGCCAGCATTCTGAAGAAGGGACAGGGGGCGGGCCAGCCCCAGCATTTT. Translating it yields CASILKKGQGAGQPQHF.